This is a list of T cell receptor beta chains from one sample in a study of CD8 T cells in Susac syndrome. TCRdb recomputed calls from the immunoSEQ multiplex PCR reads with MiXCR, one row per CDR3 protein. Of roughly 110,000 distinct CDR3 sequences in the sample, approximately 95% were seen once. Sequenced input: CD8+ T cells from PBMCs. The receptors come from a human donor with Susac syndrome. CDR3s include the opening cysteine and the closing phenylalanine or tryptophan. D genes are given only for firm matches. Clone size is not always given. Where it is, it says once, few, many or a class for expanded clones.

d_call: TRBD2
v_call: TRBV29-1
j_call: TRBJ2-2
clone_size: .
cdr3_aa: CSPLGGLAGDTGELFF
cdr3_nt: TGCAGCCCCCTGGGGGGACTAGCGGGGGACACCGGGGAGCTGTTTTTT

d_call: .
v_call: TRBV27
j_call: TRBJ1-5
clone_size: .
cdr3_aa: CASSLFPRQGNQPQHF
cdr3_nt: TGTGCCAGCAGTTTATTCCCCCGGCAGGGCAATCAGCCCCAGCATTTT

d_call: TRBD1
v_call: TRBV20-1
j_call: TRBJ1-6
clone_size: once
cdr3_aa: CSAGQALYNSPLHF
cdr3_nt: TGCAGTGCTGGACAGGCCCTGTATAATTCACCCCTCCACTTT

d_call: .
v_call: TRBV25-1
j_call: TRBJ1-1
clone_size: .
cdr3_aa: CASSEYGQLEAFF
cdr3_nt: TGTGCCAGCAGTGAATACGGTCAGCTTGAAGCTTTCTTT

d_call: .
v_call: TRBV20-1
j_call: TRBJ1-6
clone_size: once
cdr3_aa: CSARGDTESPNSPLHF
cdr3_nt: TGCAGTGCTAGAGGGGACACCGAGAGCCCTAATTCACCCCTCCACTTT

d_call: TRBD2
v_call: TRBV5-1
j_call: TRBJ2-7
clone_size: .
cdr3_aa: CASSLSGRDEQYF
cdr3_nt: TGCGCCAGCAGCTTGTCGGGGAGGGACGAGCAGTACTTC

d_call: .
v_call: TRBV24-1
j_call: TRBJ2-5
clone_size: .
cdr3_aa: CATSDPPLETQYF
cdr3_nt: TGTGCCACCAGTGACCCGCCCCTAGAGACCCAGTACTTC

d_call: .
v_call: TRBV25-1
j_call: TRBJ1-1
clone_size: .
cdr3_aa: CASSVGDTEAFF
cdr3_nt: TGTGCCAGTAGTGTAGGAGACACTGAAGCTTTCTTT

d_call: .
v_call: TRBV4-2
j_call: TRBJ2-5
clone_size: .
cdr3_aa: CASSQVFGGGAQETQYF
cdr3_nt: TGTGCCAGCAGCCAAGTTTTTGGGGGCGGGGCCCAAGAGACCCAGTACTTC

d_call: .
v_call: TRBV11-2
j_call: TRBJ2-1
clone_size: .
cdr3_aa: CASSLVLAIANEQFF
cdr3_nt: TGTGCCAGCAGCTTAGTACTAGCAATTGCCAATGAGCAGTTCTTC

d_call: TRBD1
v_call: TRBV20-1
j_call: TRBJ2-7
clone_size: .
cdr3_aa: CSARDPRGSGTGGYEQYF
cdr3_nt: TGCAGTGCTAGAGACCCCCGGGGGTCCGGGACAGGGGGCTACGAGCAGTACTTC

d_call: .
v_call: TRBV6-2/TRBV6-3
j_call: TRBJ2-3
clone_size: .
cdr3_aa: CASLNSGGHTDTQYF
cdr3_nt: TGTGCCAGCCTTAATTCCGGGGGTCACACAGATACGCAGTATTTT

d_call: .
v_call: TRBV15
j_call: TRBJ1-4
clone_size: .
cdr3_aa: CATSNSRTSTNEKLFF
cdr3_nt: TGTGCCACCAGCAACAGCAGGACTTCAACTAATGAAAAACTGTTTTTT

d_call: TRBD1
v_call: TRBV20-1
j_call: TRBJ2-6
clone_size: .
cdr3_aa: CSAPQGTGANVLTF
cdr3_nt: TGCAGTGCCCCACAGGGGACTGGGGCCAACGTCCTGACTTTC

d_call: TRBD1
v_call: TRBV12-3/TRBV12-4
j_call: TRBJ2-1
clone_size: .
cdr3_aa: CASRTGSNEQFF
cdr3_nt: TGTGCCAGCAGGACAGGGAGCAATGAGCAGTTCTTC

d_call: .
v_call: TRBV6-5
j_call: TRBJ1-2
clone_size: once
cdr3_aa: CASSRQAGNYGYTF
cdr3_nt: TGTGCCAGCAGCCGCCAAGCAGGGAACTATGGCTACACCTTC

d_call: .
v_call: TRBV6-2/TRBV6-3
j_call: TRBJ2-5
clone_size: .
cdr3_aa: CASTKDVETQYF
cdr3_nt: TGTGCCAGCACCAAAGACGTAGAGACCCAGTACTTC

d_call: .
v_call: TRBV24-1
j_call: TRBJ2-1
clone_size: .
cdr3_aa: CATSPGTDEQFF
cdr3_nt: TGTGCCACCAGTCCAGGGACCGATGAGCAGTTCTTC